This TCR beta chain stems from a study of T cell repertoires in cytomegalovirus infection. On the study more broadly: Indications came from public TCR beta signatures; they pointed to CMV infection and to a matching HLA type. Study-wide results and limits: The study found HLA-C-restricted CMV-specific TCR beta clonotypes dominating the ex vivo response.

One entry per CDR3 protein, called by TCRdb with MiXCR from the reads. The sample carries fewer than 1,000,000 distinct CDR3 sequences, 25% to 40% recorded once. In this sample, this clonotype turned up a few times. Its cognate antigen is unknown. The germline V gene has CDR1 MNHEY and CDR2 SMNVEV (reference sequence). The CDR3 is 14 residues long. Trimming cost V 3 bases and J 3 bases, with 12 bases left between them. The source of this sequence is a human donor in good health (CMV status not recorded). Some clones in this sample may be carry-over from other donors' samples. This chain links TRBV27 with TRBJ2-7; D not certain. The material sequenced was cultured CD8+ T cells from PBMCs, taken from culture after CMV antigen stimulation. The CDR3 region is CASSLGPQIYEQYF. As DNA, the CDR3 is TGTGCCAGCAGTTTGGGCCCCCAGATCTACGAGCAGTACTTC.